The subject of this entry is one TCR beta chain. The data are from a study of blood T cell repertoires in COVID-19. Study-level information: The origin of the acute and convalescent COVID-19 samples was the United States, Italy and Spain. T cells, B-cell-depleted T cells, or PBMCs provided the cDNA or gDNA that served as material.

In the original processing: How many nucleated cells were present was estimated from reference gene primer amplification. TCRdb's table, derived via immunoSEQ multiplex PCR, lists solely in-frame clones and lacks some. V and J calls and clone size are those listed in that table; D and trimming were worked out from the DNA. The sample lists roughly 160,000 clones, around 90% occurring once. The TCR sequence derives from a man aged 50-60 years who had recovered from COVID-19. The specimen was peripheral blood.

Here the CDR3 DNA reads TGCGCCAGCAGCCTCGATCCCGGCAGGGTGGAGGGTGGCTACACCTTC. The encoded protein is CASSLDPGRVEGGYTF. V is TRBV5-1 and J is TRBJ1-2, with D possibly TRBD1 on 5 matching bases. Trimming shortened V by 4 bases and J by 7 bases, and 23 bases separated the two germline ends. The CDR3 is made up of 16 amino acids. CDR1 is SGHRS, CDR2 YFSETQ, per germline. Combining the CDR3 with reference TRBV5-1 and TRBJ1-2 gives the whole variable domain KAGVTQTPRYLIKTRGQQVTLSCSPISGHRSVSWYQQTPGQGLQFLFEYFSETQRNKGNFPGRFSGRQFSNSRSEMNVSTLELGDSALYLCASSLDPGRVEGGYTFGSGTRLTVV.